These 6 T cell receptor beta chains were sequenced from one sample in a study of blood T cell repertoires in COVID-19. The protocol was immunoSEQ multiplex PCR, while the TCRdb copy is restricted to in-frame clones and leaves out a portion. The sample has about 120,000 clones; 86% are singletons. Sequencing was carried out using peripheral blood. These TCRs come from a man aged 70 or older who had recovered from COVID-19.

This clone was detected a few times. The V call is TRBV4-2, the J call TRBJ1-2, with 11 bases lining up with TRBD1. The CDR3 contains 16 residues. CDR1 and CDR2 (germline): LGHNA, YNFKEQ. Germline trimming cut 2 bases from V and 9 bases from J; bases unmatched to any gene: 11. The CDR3 sequence: CASSQTGTGGFSSYTF. CDR3 in DNA: TGTGCCAGCAGCCAAACCGGGACAGGGGGGTTTTCGAGCTACACCTTC.

CDR3 residues: CASGGRDTEAFF. The CDR3 DNA sequence: TGTGCCAGCGGGGGGAGGGACACTGAAGCTTTCTTT. The chain combines TRBV11-2 with TRBJ1-1; D perhaps matches TRBD1 (5 bases). The V gene lost 8 bases and the J gene lost 3 bases, with 10 bases spanning the gap. CDR1 SGHAT and CDR2 FQNNGV come from the germline V gene. This CDR3 comprises 12 residues.

The gene calls are TRBV27 and TRBJ2-7; 13 nucleotides agree with TRBD2. The CDR3 sequence is 15 residues long. In germline, CDR1 is MNHEY, CDR2 SMNVEV (reference sequence). The V and J ends lost 3 bases and 6 bases, in that order; junction bases with no gene match: 5. The CDR3 DNA reads TGTGCCAGCAGTTTCGGACTAGCGGGAGCTGGCGAGCAGTACTTC. Encoded protein: CASSFGLAGAGEQYF.

V is TRBV15 and J is TRBJ2-1; no clear D. V shed 6 bases and J shed 4 bases, with 13 bases lying between them. The germline gives CDR1 LNHNV, CDR2 YYDKDF (reference sequence). The CDR3 totals 14 residues. This CDR3 is CATRPAAAYNEQFF. The DNA of the CDR3 is TGTGCCACCAGACCGGCGGCAGCATACAATGAGCAGTTCTTC.

The chain combines TRBV10-3 with TRBJ2-2; TRBD1 might be the D (6 bases). V gave up 4 bases and J gave up 3 bases, with 18 bases separating them. The V gene's germline CDR1 is ENHRY and CDR2 SYGVKD. CDR3 length: 17 amino acids. The CDR3 sequence: CAISAWSGQWDTGELFF. CDR3 bases: TGTGCCATCAGTGCCTGGTCAGGACAGTGGGACACCGGGGAGCTGTTTTTT.

J is TRBJ1-2 and V is TRBV19, with D unclear. The V gene's germline CDR1 is LNHDA and CDR2 SQIVND (reference sequence). Between the trimmed V and J ends, which lost 5 bases and 10 bases, there was a span of 8 bases. The CDR3 consists of 10 residues. The CDR3 spells CASSRSAYTF. The CDR3, as DNA: TGTGCCAGTAGTCGAAGCGCCTACACCTTC. The entire variable domain, with the rest obtained from reference TRBV19 and TRBJ1-2, is as follows: DGGITQSPKYLFRKEGQNVTLSCEQNLNHDAMYWYRQDPGQGLRLIYYSQIVNDFQKGDIAEGYSVSREKKESFPLTVTSAQKNPTAFYLCASSRSAYTFGSGTRLTVV.